A single sample gave rise to the 10 T cell receptor beta chains below, sequenced in a study of tumor and adjacent non-tumor tissue in lung cancer. Three rounds of nested PCR, following a modified ARM-PCR protocol, produced the TCRbeta library. Using its own MiXCR run on the multiplex PCR reads, TCRdb lists one record per CDR3 protein. Of around 100,000 distinct CDR3 sequences detected, 65% appear once; the ten largest clones hold roughly a fifth. The template was RNA from unsorted bulk tissue. The normal lung tissue was taken more than 3 cm from the tumor edge. Sequencing input: distant non-tumor lung tissue. Receptors originate from a man aged 30 to 45 with non-small cell lung cancer.

This chain links TRBV11-1 with TRBJ2-3; D possibly corresponds to TRBD2 (6 bases). The V gene's germline CDR1 is SGHAT and CDR2 FQDESV (reference sequence). CDR3 size: 12 residues. DNA for the CDR3: TGTACTAGCAACCCAACAGCAGATACGCAGTATTTT. Protein sequence: CTSNPTADTQYF.

In this sample, this clonotype turned up many times. The gene calls are TRBV10-3 and TRBJ2-3, with 9 bases that match TRBD1. Trimming removed 8 bases from V and 0 bases from J; junction bases left unmatched: 9. This CDR3 contains 16 residues. CDR1 and CDR2 (germline): ENHRY, SYGVKD. This chain's CDR3 is CAISLDRGVSTDTQYF. Here the CDR3 DNA reads TGTGCCATCTCCCTGGACAGGGGCGTTAGCACAGATACGCAGTATTTT.

Turning to this clonotype: This may come from a read error, since a much larger clone is one base off. The chain combines TRBV4-2 with TRBJ2-7; 7 nucleotides align to TRBD1. The V gene's germline CDR1 is LGHNA and CDR2 YNFKEQ. This CDR3 spans 14 amino acids. J gave up 2 bases and V 3 bases, and 4 bases lay outside the gene matches. The CDR3 coding sequence is TGTGCCAGCAGCCATGTGACAGGGCCCTACGAGCAGTACTTC. Protein sequence: CASSHVTGPYEQYF.

In this sample, this clonotype turned up once. Given a much more abundant clone one base away, this may be a read error. The chain couples TRBV5-6 to TRBJ2-3; D is undetermined. Looked up from germline, CDR1 is SGHDT and CDR2 is YYEEEE. Trimming took off 6 bases at V and 6 bases at J, with 8 bases between the two ends. CDR3 length: 11 residues. The CDR3 is CASTHQDTQYF. CDR3 coding DNA: TGTGCCAGCACCCATCAGGATACGCAGTATTTT.

The rearrangement joins TRBV6-2 or TRBV6-3 to TRBJ2-1, with D maybe TRBD2 (6 bases). Germline V lookup: CDR1 MNHEY, CDR2 SVGEGT. Trimming cost V 6 bases and J 7 bases, with 19 bases left between them. The CDR3 is made up of 15 amino acids. The CDR3 nucleotides are TGTGCCAGCAGCTCCGGGAGCGATCGAGGAAATGAGCAGTTCTTC. This codes for CASSSGSDRGNEQFF.

Turning to this clonotype: This sequence may be a read error, since a much larger clone differs from it by one base. This chain links TRBV11-3 with TRBJ2-7; TRBD1 might be the D (6 bases). The CDR3 runs 15 residues. Germline V gene data show CDR1 as SGHNT and CDR2 as YENEEA. In DNA form, the CDR3 reads TGTGCCAGCAGCTCCAGACAGGCCAACTCCTACGATCAGTACTTC. Translation: CASSSRQANSYDQYF. The full variable domain, with the rest looked up from reference TRBV11-3 and TRBJ2-7, is EAGVVQSPRYKIIEKKQPVAFWCNPISGHNTLYWYLQNLGQGPELLIRYENEEAVDDSQLPKDRFSAERLKGVDSTLKIQPAELGDSAVYLCASSSRQANSYDQYFGPGTRLTVT.

This clonotype was observed a handful of times. Being one base from a much bigger clone, this may be a read error. It is likely a read error, because the conserved phenylalanine at the end of the CDR3 is missing. V is TRBV29-1 and J is TRBJ1-1; D uncertain. The CDR3 totals 13 residues. V was trimmed by 4 bases and J by 4 bases, leaving 13 bases between them. From germline, CDR1 is SQVTM and CDR2 ANQGSEA. The chain's CDR3 is CSVADVWGTEAFS. CDR3 DNA sequence: TGCAGCGTTGCCGATGTTTGGGGCACTGAAGCTTTCTCT.

At least ten counts were recorded for this clonotype. It may be a read error: a sequence one base away is much more abundant. This chain links TRBV11-2 with TRBJ1-2; D may be TRBD1 (6 bases). The CDR3 sequence is 13 residues long. V was pared by 4 bases and J by 9 bases, with 15 bases between. Germline CDR1 reads SGHAT; CDR2 reads FQNNGV. The DNA for the CDR3 is TGTGCCAGCAGCTCGAACAGGGAACGTAGCTACACCTTC. Amino acid sequence: CASSSNRERSYTF.

This clonotype occurred a few times. It may be a read error: a sequence one base away is much more abundant. The chain recombines TRBV20-1 with TRBJ2-1, with TRBD2 identical over 11 bases. Germline V gene lookup returns CDR1 DFQATT and CDR2 SNEGSKA (reference sequence). CDR3 length: 14 amino acids. The CDR3 DNA reads as TGCGGTGCTAGAACTAGCGGGAGTTGGAATGAGCAGTTCTTC. This gives the protein CGARTSGSWNEQFF.

The rearrangement uses TRBV4-1 and TRBJ2-7, with 8 bases that match TRBD2. The V gene's germline CDR1 is MGHRA and CDR2 YSYEKL. The CDR3 consists of 15 residues. V shed 0 bases, J shed 5 bases, and the junction held 6 bases outside the gene matches. In DNA form, the CDR3 reads TGCGCCAGCAGCCAAGATCCTTCTAGCGGGCACGAGCAGTACTTC. The encoded protein is CASSQDPSSGHEQYF.